Listed below are T cell receptor beta chains from one sample, sequenced in a study of patients and donors after allogeneic stem cell transplantation. Each CDR3 protein is one row after TCRdb ran MiXCR on the RT-PCR reads. The table shows tens of thousands of distinct CDR3 sequences, with around 33% occurring only once. Sequencing input: blood, either unsorted or a sorted T cell fraction (not recorded which). The receptors were gathered from a human donor who was either an allogeneic HSCT recipient or a stem cell or donor lymphocyte infusion donor (not recorded which). It is not recorded whose cells these are; they may come from a transplant donor. CDR3s include the opening cysteine and the closing phenylalanine or tryptophan. D genes are given only for firm matches. Clone size appears in some rows only: once, few, many, or a class for an expanded clone.

TRBV7-8	-	few	TRBJ1-4	TGTGCCAGCAGCTTACGGATCGGGGCTAATGAAAAACTGTTTTTT	CASSLRIGANEKLFF
TRBV7-9	-	-	TRBJ2-2	TGTGCCAGCAGCTTTTACACCCCCACCGGGGAGCTGTTTTTT	CASSFYTPTGELFF
TRBV5-5	-	-	TRBJ1-5	TGTGCCAGCAGCCCCCAGACCAGGACAGAGAATCAGCCCCAGCATTTT	CASSPQTRTENQPQHF
TRBV4-3	-	few	TRBJ2-7	TGCGCCAGCAGCCAAGATTTACTGTCCAAGGCCTACGAGCAGTACTTC	CASSQDLLSKAYEQYF
TRBV24-1	-	-	TRBJ2-1	TGTGCCACCGAGGGGGGACCCTGGCCTTCCTTCGGTGAGCAGTTCTTC	CATEGGPWPSFGEQFF
TRBV20-1	TRBD2	-	TRBJ2-7	TGCAGTGCTAGCACGGGCGGGAGTGGGGCCTACGAGCAGTACTTC	CSASTGGSGAYEQYF
TRBV5-1	TRBD1	-	TRBJ2-5	TGCGCCAGCGTCGGGACAGGGGGCGGAGAGACCCAGTACTTC	CASVGTGGGETQYF
TRBV11-2	-	few	TRBJ2-5	TGTGCCAGCAGCTTAGGACAGACTGAAGAGACCCAGTACTTC	CASSLGQTEETQYF
TRBV5-5	TRBD1	few	TRBJ1-6	TGTGCCAGCAGCTCGAGAGGGACAGGGTCTTCACCCCTCCACTTT	CASSSRGTGSSPLHF
TRBV19	-	few	TRBJ1-2	TGTGCCAGTACCCCTGGCACAGCCGCGGTTGGCTATGGCTACACCTTC	CASTPGTAAVGYGYTF
TRBV4-2	-	-	TRBJ2-7	TGTGCCAGCAGCCAAGGGACGGACTACGAGCAGTACTTC	CASSQGTDYEQYF
TRBV3-1	-	-	TRBJ1-6	TGTGCCAGCAGCCAAGGATGGGCAGGGGATTCACCCCTCCACTTT	CASSQGWAGDSPLHF
TRBV5-1	-	many	TRBJ1-1	TGCGCCAGCAGCTTATCACAGGGAAAGAACACTGAAGCTTTCTTT	CASSLSQGKNTEAFF
TRBV5-6	-	-	TRBJ2-7	TGTGCCAGCAGCTTGAGGAGGGGCTGGTGGAACGAGCAGTACTTC	CASSLRRGWWNEQYF
TRBV4-1	-	-	TRBJ2-5	TGCGCCACCACGGACGTCGGGGGTAAAGAGACCCAGTACTTC	CATTDVGGKETQYF
TRBV12-3/TRBV12-4	TRBD2	-	TRBJ2-5	TGTGCCAGCAGTGCCAAACGGGGGACTAGCCGTCAGACCCAGTACTTC	CASSAKRGTSRQTQYF
TRBV5-1	-	once	TRBJ2-1	TGCGCCAGCAGCTGGAGCGGCAACAATGAGCAGTTCTTC	CASSWSGNNEQFF
TRBV11-2	-	once	TRBJ2-1	TGTGCCAGCAGTTTGACAGCCCAACCGAACAATGAGCAGTTCTTC	CASSLTAQPNNEQFF
TRBV10-3	-	-	TRBJ2-3	TGTGCCATCTCTGGCACAGATACGCAGTATTTT	CAISGTDTQYF
TRBV7-8	-	once	TRBJ2-3	TGTGCCAGCAGCTCTCGTTTGGCGCAGTATTTT	CASSSRLAQYF
TRBV10-2	TRBD2	few	TRBJ2-2	TGCGCCAGCCGACTAGCGGGGACCACCGGGGAGCTGTTTTTT	CASRLAGTTGELFF
TRBV18	TRBD2	few	TRBJ2-5	TGTGCCAGCTCACAATCCATACTAGCGGCCCAAGAGACCCAGTACTTC	CASSQSILAAQETQYF
TRBV28	-	many	TRBJ1-4	TGTGCCAGCACCCTTGAAGGGGAAAAACTGTTTTTT	CASTLEGEKLFF
TRBV7-9	-	once	TRBJ2-5	TGTGCCAGCTTACAGAACGAGGGGGAGACCCAGTACTTC	CASLQNEGETQYF
TRBV29-1	-	few	TRBJ1-2	TGCAGCGTTGATATAAGCGGCTATGGCTACACCTTC	CSVDISGYGYTF
TRBV29-1	-	few	TRBJ1-5	TGCAGCGTTGTCGTCAGGGATAATCAGCCCCAGCATTTT	CSVVVRDNQPQHF
TRBV20-1	-	few	TRBJ1-5	TGCAGTGCTAGTACAGTACAGGCTTATAGCAATCAGCCCCAGCATTTT	CSASTVQAYSNQPQHF
TRBV6-2/TRBV6-3	-	-	TRBJ2-3	TGTGCCAGCAGTTACTTAGCTAGCGTTACGCAGTATTTT	CASSYLASVTQYF
TRBV24-1	-	-	TRBJ2-2	TGTGCCACCAGTGATTTTGGGGCAAGCACCGGGGAGCTGTTTTTT	CATSDFGASTGELFF
TRBV27	-	many	TRBJ1-5	TGTGCCAGCAGTCCATCGGGGTTTCGGGACAATCAGCCCCAGCATTTT	CASSPSGFRDNQPQHF
TRBV2	-	few	TRBJ1-2	TGTGCCAGCAGTGATAATCCTGACCCATATGGCTACACCTTC	CASSDNPDPYGYTF
TRBV4-1	TRBD1	few	TRBJ1-6	TGCGCCAGCAGCCAAGAAGGGACAGGGGGTTTTTCACCCCTCCACTTT	CASSQEGTGGFSPLHF
TRBV18	-	few	TRBJ1-6	TGTGCCAGCTCACCCGGGCCAGGCCTTAATTCACCCCTCCACTTT	CASSPGPGLNSPLHF
TRBV4-3	-	-	TRBJ1-1	TGCGCCAGCAGCCCAGTGAATGGGGGGAGGAGCACTGAAGCTTTCTTT	CASSPVNGGRSTEAFF
TRBV4-1	-	-	TRBJ2-7	TGCGCCAGCAGCCACGACTACGAGCAGTACTTC	CASSHDYEQYF
TRBV5-1	-	-	TRBJ1-2	TGCGCCAGCAGCTTGGAGGGACACTCCCTAATGTTC	CASSLEGHSLMF
TRBV4-3	-	-	TRBJ2-7	TGCGCCAGCAGCCAAGATCGAGGCAGTTACGAGCAGTACTTC	CASSQDRGSYEQYF
TRBV7-8	-	-	TRBJ1-2	TGTGCCAGCAGCCTTCTTAACTTGGGGGCTAACTATGGCTACACCTTC	CASSLLNLGANYGYTF
TRBV4-3	-	-	TRBJ2-1	TGCGCCAGCAGCCAAGACTGGGACAATGAGCAGTTCTTC	CASSQDWDNEQFF
TRBV7-9	-	many	TRBJ1-6	TGTGCCAGCAGCGTAAGGGGACAAAATAAATATTCACCCCTCCACTTT	CASSVRGQNKYSPLHF
TRBV5-6	-	few	TRBJ2-2	TGTGCCAGCAGCTGGCCGTATGTTACCGGGGAGCTGTTTTTT	CASSWPYVTGELFF
TRBV7-9	-	few	TRBJ2-2	TGTGCCAGCAGCCGACTCTCTTCGGGCACCGGGGAGCTGTTTTTT	CASSRLSSGTGELFF
TRBV7-9	TRBD1	-	TRBJ1-1	TGTGCCAGCACCAAAGGGACAGGGTTCAGCGCTGAAGCTTTCTTT	CASTKGTGFSAEAFF
TRBV5-6	TRBD1	-	TRBJ1-2	TGTGCCAGCAGCTTGACACAGGGGGCCTATGGCTACACCTTC	CASSLTQGAYGYTF